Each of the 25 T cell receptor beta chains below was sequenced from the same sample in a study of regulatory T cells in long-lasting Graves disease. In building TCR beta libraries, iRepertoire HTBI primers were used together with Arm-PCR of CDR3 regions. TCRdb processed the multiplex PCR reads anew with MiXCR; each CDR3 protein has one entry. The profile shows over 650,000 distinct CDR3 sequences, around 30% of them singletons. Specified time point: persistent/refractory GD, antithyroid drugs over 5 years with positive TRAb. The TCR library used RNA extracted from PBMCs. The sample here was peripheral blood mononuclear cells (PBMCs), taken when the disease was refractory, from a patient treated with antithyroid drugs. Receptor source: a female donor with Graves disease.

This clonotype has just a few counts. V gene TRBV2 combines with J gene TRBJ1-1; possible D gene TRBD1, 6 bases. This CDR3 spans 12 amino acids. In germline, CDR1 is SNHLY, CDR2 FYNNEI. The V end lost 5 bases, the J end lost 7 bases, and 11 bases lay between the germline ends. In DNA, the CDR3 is TGTGCCAGCAGTAGGGGGTCCGTTGAAGCTTTCTTT. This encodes CASSRGSVEAFF.

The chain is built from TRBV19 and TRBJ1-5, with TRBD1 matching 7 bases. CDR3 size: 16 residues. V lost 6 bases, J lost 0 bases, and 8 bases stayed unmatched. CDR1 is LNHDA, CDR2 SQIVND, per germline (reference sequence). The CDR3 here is CASRQRTGDSNQPQHF. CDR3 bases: TGTGCCAGTAGACAAAGGACAGGAGATAGCAATCAGCCCCAGCATTTT.

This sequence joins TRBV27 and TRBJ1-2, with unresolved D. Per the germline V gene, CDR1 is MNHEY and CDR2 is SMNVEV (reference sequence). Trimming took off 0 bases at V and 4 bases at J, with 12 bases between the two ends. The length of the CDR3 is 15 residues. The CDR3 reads CASSLSAASLYGYTF. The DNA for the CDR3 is TGTGCCAGCAGTTTATCTGCAGCATCCCTCTATGGCTACACCTTC.

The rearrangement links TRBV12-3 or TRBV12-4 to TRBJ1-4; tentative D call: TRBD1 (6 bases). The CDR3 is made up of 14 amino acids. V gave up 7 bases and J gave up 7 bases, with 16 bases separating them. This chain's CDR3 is CASTPGGAGEKLFF. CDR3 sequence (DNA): TGTGCCAGCACCCCGGGGGGGGCCGGTGAAAAACTGTTTTTT.

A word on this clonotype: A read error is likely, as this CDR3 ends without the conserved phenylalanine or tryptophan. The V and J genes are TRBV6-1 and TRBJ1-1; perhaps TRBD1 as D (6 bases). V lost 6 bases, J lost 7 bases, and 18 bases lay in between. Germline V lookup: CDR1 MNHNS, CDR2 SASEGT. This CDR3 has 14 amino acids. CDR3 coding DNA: TGTGCCAGCAGACTCCGGGCAGGGGCGGATGAAGCTTTCCTT. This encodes CASRLRAGADEAFL.

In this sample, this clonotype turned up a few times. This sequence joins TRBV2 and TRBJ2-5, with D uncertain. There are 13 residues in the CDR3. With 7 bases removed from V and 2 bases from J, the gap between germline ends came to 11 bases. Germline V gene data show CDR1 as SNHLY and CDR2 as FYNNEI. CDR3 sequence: CASKSVGQETQYF. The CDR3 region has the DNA TGTGCCAGCAAGTCGGTTGGGCAAGAGACCCAGTACTTC.

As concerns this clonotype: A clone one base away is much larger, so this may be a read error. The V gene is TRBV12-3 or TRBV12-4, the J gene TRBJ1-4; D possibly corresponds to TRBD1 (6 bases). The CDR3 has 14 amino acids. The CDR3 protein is CASNMGHGGEKLVF. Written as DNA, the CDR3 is TGTGCCAGCAATATGGGACACGGCGGGGAAAAACTGGTTTTT.

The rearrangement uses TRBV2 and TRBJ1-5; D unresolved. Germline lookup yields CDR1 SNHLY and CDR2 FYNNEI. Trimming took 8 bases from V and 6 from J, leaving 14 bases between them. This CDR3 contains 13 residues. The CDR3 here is CASASEGGQPQHF. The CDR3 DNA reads TGTGCCAGCGCAAGCGAGGGAGGTCAGCCCCAGCATTTT.

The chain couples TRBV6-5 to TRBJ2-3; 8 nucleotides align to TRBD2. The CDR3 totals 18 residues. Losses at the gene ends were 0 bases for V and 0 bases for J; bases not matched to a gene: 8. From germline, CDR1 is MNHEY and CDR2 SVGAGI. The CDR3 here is CASSYSSTSGTSTDTQYF. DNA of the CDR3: TGTGCCAGCAGTTACTCGAGTACTAGCGGAACTAGCACAGATACGCAGTATTTT.

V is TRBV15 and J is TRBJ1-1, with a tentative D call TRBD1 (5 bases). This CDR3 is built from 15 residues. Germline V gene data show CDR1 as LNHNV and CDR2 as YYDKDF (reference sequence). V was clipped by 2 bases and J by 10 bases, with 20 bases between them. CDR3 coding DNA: TGTGCCACCAGCAGATCGACCGGGACGGCGTTCGGAGCTTTCTTT. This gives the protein CATSRSTGTAFGAFF.

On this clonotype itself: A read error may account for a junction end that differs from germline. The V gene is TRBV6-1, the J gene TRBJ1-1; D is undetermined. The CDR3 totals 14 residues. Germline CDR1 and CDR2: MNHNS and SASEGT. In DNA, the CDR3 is TGTGCCAGCAGACACTCTGGGATGAACATTGAAGCTTTCTTT. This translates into CASRHSGMNIEAFF.

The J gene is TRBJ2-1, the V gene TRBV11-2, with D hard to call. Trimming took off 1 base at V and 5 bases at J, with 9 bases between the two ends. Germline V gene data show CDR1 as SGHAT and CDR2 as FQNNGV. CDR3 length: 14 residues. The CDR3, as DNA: TGTGCCAGCAGCTTAGTCCCTACCAACAATGAGCAGTTCTTC. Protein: CASSLVPTNNEQFF.

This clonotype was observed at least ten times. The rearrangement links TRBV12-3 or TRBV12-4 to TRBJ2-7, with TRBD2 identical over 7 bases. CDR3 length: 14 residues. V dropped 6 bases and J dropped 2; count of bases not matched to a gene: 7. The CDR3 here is CASSPTSATYEQYF. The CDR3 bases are TGTGCCAGCAGCCCAACTAGCGCAACCTACGAGCAGTACTTC.

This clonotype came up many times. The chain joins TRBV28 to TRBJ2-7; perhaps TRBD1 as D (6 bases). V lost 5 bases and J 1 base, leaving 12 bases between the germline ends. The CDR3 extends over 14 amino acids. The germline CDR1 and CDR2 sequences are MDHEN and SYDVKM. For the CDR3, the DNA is TGTGCCAGCAGTATACGACAGGTATCCTACGAGCAGTACTTC. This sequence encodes CASSIRQVSYEQYF.

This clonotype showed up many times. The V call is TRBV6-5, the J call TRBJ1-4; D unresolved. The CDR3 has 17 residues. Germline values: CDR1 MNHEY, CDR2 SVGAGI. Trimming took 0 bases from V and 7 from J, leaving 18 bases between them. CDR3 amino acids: CASSYSPPGQGREKLFF. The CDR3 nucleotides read TGTGCCAGCAGTTACTCCCCACCCGGCCAAGGACGTGAAAAACTGTTTTTT.

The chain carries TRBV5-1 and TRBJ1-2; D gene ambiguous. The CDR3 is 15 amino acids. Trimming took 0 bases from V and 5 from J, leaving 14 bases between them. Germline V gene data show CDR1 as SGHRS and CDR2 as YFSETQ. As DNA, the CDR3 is TGCGCCAGCAGCTTGGCGCCCGCCGTTGAGTATGGCTACACCTTC. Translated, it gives CASSLAPAVEYGYTF.

The chain's CDR3 is CSATANYNSPLHF. As DNA, the CDR3 is TGCAGTGCTACAGCGAATTATAATTCACCCCTCCACTTT. This chain connects TRBV20-1 to TRBJ1-6; no reliable D call. This CDR3 region has 13 residues. CDR1 and CDR2 (germline): DFQATT, SNEGSKA (reference sequence). The ends were cut back, 4 bases at V and 4 bases at J, with 8 bases in the middle.

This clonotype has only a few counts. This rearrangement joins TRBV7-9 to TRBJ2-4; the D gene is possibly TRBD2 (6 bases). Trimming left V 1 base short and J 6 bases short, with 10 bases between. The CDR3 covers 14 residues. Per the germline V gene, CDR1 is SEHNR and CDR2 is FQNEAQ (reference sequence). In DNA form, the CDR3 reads TGTGCCAGCAGCTTAGGGGGAGCGGGAAACATTCAGTACTTC. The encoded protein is CASSLGGAGNIQYF.

CDR3 nucleotides: TGCAGTGCTAGAGGTCGGGACAGGGGTATAGAAGGCTATGGCTACACCTTC. Amino acids: CSARGRDRGIEGYGYTF. The chain carries TRBV20-1 and TRBJ1-2; TRBD1 matches 10 bases. Germline V gene sequence: CDR1 DFQATT, CDR2 SNEGSKA (reference sequence). The CDR3 contains 17 residues. The V segment lost 1 base and the J segment 4 bases; nucleotides outside the gene matches: 12.

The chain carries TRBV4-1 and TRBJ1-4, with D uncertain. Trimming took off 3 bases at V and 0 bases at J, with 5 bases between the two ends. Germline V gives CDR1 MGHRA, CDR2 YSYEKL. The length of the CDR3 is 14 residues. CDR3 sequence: CASSHPATNEKLFF. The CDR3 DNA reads TGCGCCAGCAGCCATCCGGCAACTAATGAAAAACTGTTTTTT.

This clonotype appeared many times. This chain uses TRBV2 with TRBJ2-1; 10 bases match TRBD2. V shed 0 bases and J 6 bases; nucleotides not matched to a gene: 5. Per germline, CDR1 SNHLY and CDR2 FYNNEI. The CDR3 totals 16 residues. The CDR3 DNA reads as TGTGCCAGCAGTGAAGCGCCAGCGGGGGGGAGCAATGAGCAGTTCTTC. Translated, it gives CASSEAPAGGSNEQFF.

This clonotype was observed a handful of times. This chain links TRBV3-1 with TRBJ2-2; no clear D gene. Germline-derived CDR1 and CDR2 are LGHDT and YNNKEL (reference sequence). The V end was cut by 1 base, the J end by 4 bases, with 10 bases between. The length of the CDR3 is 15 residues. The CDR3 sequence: CASSQAVRSTGELFF. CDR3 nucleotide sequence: TGTGCCAGCAGCCAAGCGGTGCGTAGCACCGGGGAGCTGTTTTTT.

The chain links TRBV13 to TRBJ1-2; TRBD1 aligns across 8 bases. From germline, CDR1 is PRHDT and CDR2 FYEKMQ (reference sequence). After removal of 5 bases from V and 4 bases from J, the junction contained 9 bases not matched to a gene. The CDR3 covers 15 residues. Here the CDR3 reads CASSLPRQGAYGYTF. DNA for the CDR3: TGTGCCAGCAGCCTCCCCCGGCAGGGGGCCTATGGCTACACCTTC.

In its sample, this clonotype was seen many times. The CDR3 here is CASRGAGRDTEAFF. The CDR3 region has the DNA TGCGCCAGCAGGGGAGCAGGGAGGGACACTGAAGCTTTCTTT. V is TRBV5-1 and J is TRBJ1-1; D is possibly TRBD1 (5 bases). There are 14 residues in the CDR3. Trimming took 5 bases from V and 3 from J, leaving 14 bases between them. Germline V gives CDR1 SGHRS, CDR2 YFSETQ.

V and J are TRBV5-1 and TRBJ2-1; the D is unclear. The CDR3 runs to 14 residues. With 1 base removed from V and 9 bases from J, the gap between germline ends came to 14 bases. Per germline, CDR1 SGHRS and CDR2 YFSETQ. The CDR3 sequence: CASSLISIIGEQFF. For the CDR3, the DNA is TGCGCCAGCAGCTTGATCTCCATCATAGGTGAGCAGTTCTTC. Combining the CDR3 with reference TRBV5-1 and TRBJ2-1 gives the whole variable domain KAGVTQTPRYLIKTRGQQVTLSCSPISGHRSVSWYQQTPGQGLQFLFEYFSETQRNKGNFPGRFSGRQFSNSRSEMNVSTLELGDSALYLCASSLISIIGEQFFGPGTRLTVL.